These 25 T cell receptor beta chains originate from one sample sequenced in a study of PD-1 blockade in classical Hodgkin lymphoma. The data were produced by immunoSEQ multiplex PCR, yet TCRdb's version contains in-frame clones alone and is incomplete. This sample has 100,000 to 120,000 clones, with roughly nine tenths found just once. Time point defined: cycle 4 day 1 (C4D1), after 6 weeks of nivolumab. There was relapse after autologous stem cell transplantation in every patient, and there was variation in brentuximab vedotin exposure. The material was peripheral blood mononuclear cells (PBMCs), obtained before the fourth cycle of nivolumab. The receptors here all came from a human donor with classical Hodgkin lymphoma.

The chain has TRBV5-1 and TRBJ2-2, with D perhaps TRBD1 (6 bases). This CDR3 has 15 residues. Trimming pared 2 bases from V and 4 bases from J, leaving 12 bases between. Germline V gene sequence: CDR1 SGHRS, CDR2 YFSETQ. CDR3 region: CASSLLQGGTGELFF. CDR3 nucleotides: TGCGCCAGCAGCTTATTACAGGGTGGCACCGGGGAGCTGTTTTTT.

J is TRBJ2-7 and V is TRBV7-8; D is perhaps TRBD1 (10 bases). CDR1 SGHVS and CDR2 FQNEAQ come from the germline V gene. The CDR3 is 16 residues long. Trimming left V 5 bases short and J 5 bases short, with 22 bases between. Here the CDR3 DNA reads TGTGCCAGCAGCATGAGCGGGGGGACAGGGGTGCACGAGCAGTACTTC. Translation gives CASSMSGGTGVHEQYF.

This clone was found once. The CDR3 coding sequence is TGCGCCAGCAGCCAAGGGGGAGCGGGAGGGCCCTACAATGAGCAGTTCTTC. Encoded protein: CASSQGGAGGPYNEQFF. The V and J genes are TRBV4-1 and TRBJ2-1; 10 bases line up with TRBD2. CDR1 MGHRA and CDR2 YSYEKL come from the germline V gene. J was trimmed by 2 bases and V by 1 base; bases with no gene match: 5. This CDR3 has 17 amino acids.

The V call is TRBV5-1, the J call TRBJ2-2, with 9 bases lining up with TRBD1. This CDR3 comprises 16 residues. V shed 5 bases, J shed 5 bases, and the junction held 10 bases outside the gene matches. The germline V gene has CDR1 SGHRS and CDR2 YFSETQ. The CDR3 sequence: CASSPLGTGRTGELFF. The CDR3 nucleotides read TGCGCCAGCAGTCCATTAGGGACAGGGAGGACCGGGGAGCTGTTTTTT.

V and J are TRBV5-8 and TRBJ2-6; no firm D call. Germline V CDR1 and CDR2: SGHTS, YDEGEE. The CDR3 has 17 amino acids. V was clipped by 6 bases and J by 3 bases, with 19 bases between them. The CDR3 DNA reads TGTGCCAGCAAATCGGCAGCTTACCTCGTTGGGGCCAACGTCCTGACTTTC. Translating it yields CASKSAAYLVGANVLTF.

The chain has TRBV4-2 and TRBJ2-2; 9 bases fit TRBD2. Unmatched junction bases numbered 1, after V lost 0 bases and J lost 5 bases. The CDR3 has 15 residues. The germline V gene encodes CDR1 LGHNA and CDR2 YNFKEQ. This CDR3 is CASSQDLAGTGELFF. The CDR3 region has the DNA TGTGCCAGCAGCCAAGATCTAGCGGGGACCGGGGAGCTGTTTTTT.

The chain carries TRBV11-1 and TRBJ2-5; no clear D gene. The length of the CDR3 is 12 residues. Germline values: CDR1 SGHAT, CDR2 FQDESV (reference sequence). Trimming removed 5 bases at V and 5 bases at J, with 9 bases between. In DNA form, the CDR3 reads TGTGCCAGCAGCCGAATAGGGGAGACCCAGTACTTC. This translates into CASSRIGETQYF.

The chain employs TRBV6-5 and TRBJ1-2; 11 bases map to TRBD1. Germline CDR1 and CDR2: MNHEY and SVGAGI. The J segment lost 7 bases and the V segment lost 0 bases, leaving 4 bases of the junction unmatched. This CDR3 has 15 amino acids. The CDR3 region has the DNA TGTGCCAGCAGTTACTCCCGGGACAGGGGGACTGGCTACACCTTC. Its translation: CASSYSRDRGTGYTF.

A word on this clone: One end of the junction does not line up with germline, which may come from a read error. The CDR3 here is CSAEQGYSGNTIYF. CDR3 coding DNA: TGCAGCGCTGAACAGGGGTACTCTGGAAACACCATATATTTT. This chain uses TRBV29-1 with TRBJ1-3; TRBD1 agrees at 7 bases. The CDR3 has 14 residues. CDR1 and CDR2 from the germline V gene are SQVTM and ANQGSEA.

The chain joins TRBV6-4 to TRBJ2-1, with D perhaps matching TRBD1 (5 bases). CDR1 is MRHNA, CDR2 SNTAGT, per germline. The CDR3 has 13 amino acids. V dropped 5 bases and J dropped 7 bases, with 12 bases sitting between them. CDR3 loop: CASSLGVENEQFF. The CDR3 nucleotides are TGTGCCAGCAGTCTAGGGGTTGAGAATGAGCAGTTCTTC.

This rearrangement joins TRBV25-1 to TRBJ2-7; weak D call: TRBD2 (6 bases). The CDR3 totals 13 residues. Trimming removed 1 base at V and 4 bases at J, with 8 bases between. Germline CDR1 reads MGHDK; CDR2 reads SYGVNS. For the CDR3, the DNA is TGTGCCAGCAGTGAATGGGGGGAGTACGAGCAGTACTTC. Its translation is CASSEWGEYEQYF.

The rearrangement uses TRBV15 and TRBJ1-2; D unresolved. The V and J ends lost 4 bases and 5 bases respectively, with 11 bases between them. Germline assignment: CDR1 LNHNV and CDR2 YYDKDF (reference sequence). This CDR3 is 13 amino acids long. CDR3 amino acids: CATSNDRQYGYTF. CDR3 sequence (DNA): TGTGCCACCAGCAACGACCGACAATATGGCTACACCTTC. Filled out from reference TRBV15 and TRBJ1-2, the complete variable domain reads DAMVIQNPRYQVTQFGKPVTLSCSQTLNHNVMYWYQQKSSQAPKLLFHYYDKDFNNEADTPDNFQSRRPNTSFCFLDIRSPGLGDTAMYLCATSNDRQYGYTFGSGTRLTVV.

Details on this clone: Other DNA sequences in the same sample also yield this CDR3. The chain combines TRBV19 with TRBJ2-1, with 8 bases fitting TRBD2. The CDR3 covers 14 residues. Germline lookup yields CDR1 LNHDA and CDR2 SQIVND (reference sequence). Trimming removed 8 bases from V and 0 bases from J; junction bases left unmatched: 3. The CDR3 DNA is TGTGCCAGTCTGGCGGGAGGCTCCTACAATGAGCAGTTCTTC. The encoded protein is CASLAGGSYNEQFF.

This rearrangement joins TRBV10-1 to TRBJ2-2; D not certain. This CDR3 has 14 residues. The germline gives CDR1 WNHNN, CDR2 SYGVQD (reference sequence). Trimming removed 9 bases from V and 1 base from J, with 12 bases in between. The CDR3 DNA reads TGCGCCAGTAAGCGAGATCAGAACACCGGGGAGCTGTTTTTT. Residues: CASKRDQNTGELFF.

V usage is TRBV6-1 and J usage is TRBJ2-7; tentatively, D is TRBD2 (6 bases). Trimming took off 0 bases at V and 6 bases at J, with 12 bases between the two ends. The CDR3 totals 14 residues. Germline values: CDR1 MNHNS, CDR2 SASEGT. The CDR3 sequence is CASSEARRGREQYF. CDR3 in DNA: TGTGCCAGCAGTGAAGCTAGGCGGGGACGCGAGCAGTACTTC.

The chain combines TRBV9 with TRBJ1-3; TRBD1 might be the D (5 bases). The V gene's germline CDR1 is SGDLS and CDR2 YYNGEE. This CDR3 has 15 residues. Trimming left V 4 bases short and J 8 bases short, with 19 bases between. CDR3 DNA: TGTGCCAGCAGCACCCGCCGGGACGAGCTCTACACCATATATTTT. Protein product: CASSTRRDELYTIYF.

The gene calls are TRBV7-9 and TRBJ2-5; D remains unclear. Trimming removed 1 base from V and 0 bases from J, with 12 bases in between. CDR1 is SEHNR, CDR2 FQNEAQ, per germline (reference sequence). This CDR3 is 16 amino acids long. The CDR3 nucleotides read TGTGCCAGCAGCTTAGTCTTAGGTCAGCACCAAGAGACCCAGTACTTC. Residues: CASSLVLGQHQETQYF.

The chain carries TRBV6-1 and TRBJ1-2; the match to TRBD1 covers 10 bases. With 2 bases clipped from V and 4 bases from J, the junction kept 7 bases outside the gene matches. The germline V gene encodes CDR1 MNHNS and CDR2 SASEGT. The CDR3 is made up of 16 amino acids. The CDR3 DNA reads as TGTGCCAGCAGTGAATGGGGACAGGGGAACTTCTATGGCTACACCTTC. Protein: CASSEWGQGNFYGYTF.

The genes are TRBV5-1 and TRBJ1-2; D not resolved. The CDR3 is 14 residues long. V was shortened by 0 bases and J by 2 bases, with 8 bases between the two germline ends. The germline V gene has CDR1 SGHRS and CDR2 YFSETQ. CDR3 DNA: TGCGCCAGCAGCTTGGATGGGCAAAACTATGGCTACACCTTC. Translation: CASSLDGQNYGYTF.

V and J are TRBV5-1 and TRBJ2-4; possible D gene TRBD2, 5 bases. Germline loops: CDR1 SGHRS, CDR2 YFSETQ. The CDR3 covers 15 residues. Trimming left V 0 bases short and J 5 bases short, with 12 bases between. CDR3 bases: TGCGCCAGCAGCTTGGTCCCGGGGATGGAAAACATTCAGTACTTC. Translating gives CASSLVPGMENIQYF. Variable domain in full (rest from reference TRBV5-1 and TRBJ2-4): KAGVTQTPRYLIKTRGQQVTLSCSPISGHRSVSWYQQTPGQGLQFLFEYFSETQRNKGNFPGRFSGRQFSNSRSEMNVSTLELGDSALYLCASSLVPGMENIQYFGAGTRLSVL.

V gene TRBV7-9 combines with J gene TRBJ2-7; no reliable D call. Germline V gene data show CDR1 as SEHNR and CDR2 as FQNEAQ (reference sequence). Trimming removed 6 bases from V and 2 bases from J, with 5 bases in between. CDR3 length: 11 residues. CDR3 bases: TGTGCCAGCAGACGTACCTACGAGCAGTACTTC. It is translated as CASRRTYEQYF.

This clone has just one count. The CDR3 DNA sequence: TGCGCCAGCAGCGCCGGAAACACCGGGGAGCTGTTTTTT. This gives the protein CASSAGNTGELFF. The chain is built from TRBV5-1 and TRBJ2-2, with D uncertain. The CDR3 totals 13 residues. V gave up 4 bases and J gave up 2 bases, with 6 bases separating them. Looked up from germline, CDR1 is SGHRS and CDR2 is YFSETQ.

V is TRBV5-1 and J is TRBJ2-2; D possibly corresponds to TRBD1 (6 bases). The V gene's germline CDR1 is SGHRS and CDR2 YFSETQ. The CDR3 sequence is 14 residues long. V dropped 5 bases and J dropped 0 bases, with 8 bases sitting between them. In DNA form, the CDR3 reads TGCGCCAGCAGTTGGGACACGAACACCGGGGAGCTGTTTTTT. Translation gives CASSWDTNTGELFF. The full variable domain, in which reference TRBV5-1 and TRBJ2-2 provide the parts outside the CDR3, is KAGVTQTPRYLIKTRGQQVTLSCSPISGHRSVSWYQQTPGQGLQFLFEYFSETQRNKGNFPGRFSGRQFSNSRSEMNVSTLELGDSALYLCASSWDTNTGELFFGEGSRLTVL.

The rearrangement links TRBV27 to TRBJ2-3, with D hard to call. The ends were cut back, 0 bases at V and 0 bases at J, with 13 bases in the middle. The CDR3 runs to 17 residues. Germline CDR1 is MNHEY and CDR2 is SMNVEV (reference sequence). As DNA, the CDR3 is TGTGCCAGCAGTTTATCGTTCTCCTGGACGAGCACAGATACGCAGTATTTT. Translating gives CASSLSFSWTSTDTQYF.

This clone was recorded only once. J is TRBJ1-5 and V is TRBV11-2, with a weak D call TRBD1 (6 bases). CDR1 SGHAT and CDR2 FQNNGV come from the germline V gene. CDR3 size: 13 residues. V was cut by 5 bases and J by 4 bases, with 9 bases left in between. CDR3 sequence reads: CASSLDRNQPQHF. The DNA of the CDR3 is TGTGCCAGCAGCCTTGACAGGAATCAGCCCCAGCATTTT.